This note documents a single T cell receptor beta chain sequence. Its antigen is undetermined. The assay was immunoSEQ multiplex PCR, and TCRdb's table has in-frame clones only and misses some. The sample contains fewer than 25,000 clones, roughly nine tenths of which appear only once. These data are taken from a study of OX40 agonist ivuxolimab in advanced cancers. Study information: Allowance was made for prior anti-PD-1, anti-PD-L1 or anti-CTLA-4 therapy, and 35% to 40% had some.

Study results and limitations: Clonal expansion by week 6 occurred in CD4+ and CD8+ blood T cells (at 0.1 to 3.0 mg/kg).

The CDR3 length is 16 residues. Germline V gene lookup returns CDR1 LNHDA and CDR2 SQIVND (reference sequence). V trimming: 3 bases; J trimming: 3 bases; junction bases outside the gene matches: 8. The material sequenced was CD4+ or CD8+ T cells sorted from blood, taken in a trial of the OX40 agonist ivuxolimab. This clonotype was obtained from an adult with an advanced solid tumor such as melanoma, head and neck, liver or kidney cancer. The V and J genes are TRBV19 and TRBJ2-1, with TRBD2 identical over 7 bases. In nucleotides, the CDR3 is TGTGCCAGTAGTATCTCTCCGGGACTAAGCTACAATGAGCAGTTCTTC. Protein sequence: CASSISPGLSYNEQFF.